The clone carrying this T cell receptor beta chain occurred many times. The ends were cut back, 6 bases at V and 1 base at J, with 7 bases in the middle. Germline-derived CDR1 and CDR2 are MNHNS and SASEGT. The CDR3 is 13 amino acids. The data were taken from a study of spatial heterogeneity in lung cancer. Time point here: sample taken at primary tumor resection. Whole RNA, which was extracted from tumor, nontumor lung tissue or frozen PBMC, was sequenced without any cell sorting. Donors were some 72 untreated early-stage non-small cell lung cancer patients. Using its own MiXCR run on the 5' RACE reads, TCRdb lists one record per CDR3 protein. Of tens of thousands of distinct CDR3 sequences in the sample, about an eighth were seen once.

This chain uses TRBV6-1 with TRBJ1-3; D is unclear. This material consisted of PBMCs, taken at surgery. The receptor was derived from a male donor with early-stage non-small cell lung cancer. CDR3 amino acids: CASSVGSGNTIYF. The CDR3 DNA follows: TGTGCCAGCAGCGTGGGATCTGGAAACACCATATATTTT.